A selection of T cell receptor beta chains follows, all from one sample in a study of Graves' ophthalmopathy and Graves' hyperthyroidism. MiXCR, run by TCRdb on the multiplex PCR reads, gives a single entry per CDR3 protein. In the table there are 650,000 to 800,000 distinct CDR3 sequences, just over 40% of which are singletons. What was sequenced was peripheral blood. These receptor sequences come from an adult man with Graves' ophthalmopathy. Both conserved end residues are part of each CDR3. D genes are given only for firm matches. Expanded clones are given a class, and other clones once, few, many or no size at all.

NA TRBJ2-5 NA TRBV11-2 TGTGCCAGCAGCTTAGAGGGAGTCAGGGTCGGAGACGAGACCCAGTACTTC CASSLEGVRVGDETQYF
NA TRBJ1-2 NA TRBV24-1 TGTGCCACCAGGGCGGTCCCTGGCTACACCTTC CATRAVPGYTF
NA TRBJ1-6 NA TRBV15 TGTGCCACCAGCAGCCAAGCAGGGGTGAGTTCACCCCTCCACTTT CATSSQAGVSSPLHF
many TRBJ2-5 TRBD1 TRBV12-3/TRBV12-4 TGTGCCAGCACCCGGACAGGGGAGACCCAGTACTTC CASTRTGETQYF
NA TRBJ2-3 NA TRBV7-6 TGTGCCAGCAGCTTACTCAGGAGTGCAGATACGCAGTATTTT CASSLLRSADTQYF
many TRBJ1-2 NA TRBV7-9 TGTGCCAGCAGCCGAATGACCGAACAGGGAGAGGGCGGCTACACCTTC CASSRMTEQGEGGYTF
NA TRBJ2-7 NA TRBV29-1 TGCAGCGGCCGGGACGGGACCTACGAGCAGTACTTC CSGRDGTYEQYF
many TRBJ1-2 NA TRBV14 TGTGCCAGCAGCCTCGAAGGAGGGCACTACTATGGCTACACCTTC CASSLEGGHYYGYTF
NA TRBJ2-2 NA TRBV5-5 TGTGCCAGCAGGTCGGACTCCTACACCGGGGAGCTGTTTTTT CASRSDSYTGELFF
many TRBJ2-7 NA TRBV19 TGTGCCACACCGAACCCAGTGGAGTACTTC CATPNPVEYF
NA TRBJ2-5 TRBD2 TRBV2 TGTGCCAGCAGTGCGTGGGGGAGGGCCGTGGAGACCCAGTACTTC CASSAWGRAVETQYF
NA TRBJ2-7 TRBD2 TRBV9 TGTGCCAGCAGCCCGTTAGCGGGACGAGACGGGCAGTACTTC CASSPLAGRDGQYF
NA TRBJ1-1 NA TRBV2 TGTGCCAGCAGTGAACGGGGGGGGTTCGGAGCTGAAGCTTTCTTT CASSERGGFGAEAFF
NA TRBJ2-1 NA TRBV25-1 TGTGCCAGCAGGTTAAGCCACAATGAGCAGTTCTTC CASRLSHNEQFF
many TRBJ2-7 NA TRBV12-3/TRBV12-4 TGTGCCAGTTCCCAGGAGGAAGGCTCCTACGAGCAGTACTTC CASSQEEGSYEQYF
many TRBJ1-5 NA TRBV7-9 TGTGCCAGCAGCCCGGACCTGGGTCAGCCCCAGCATTTT CASSPDLGQPQHF
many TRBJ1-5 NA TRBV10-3 TGTGCCATCAGTGTTACCAATCAGCCCCAGCATTTT CAISVTNQPQHF
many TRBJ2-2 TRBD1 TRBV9 TGTGCCAGCAGCCAATCGGACAGGGCCACCGGGGAGCTGTTTTTT CASSQSDRATGELFF
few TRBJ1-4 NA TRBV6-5 TGTGCCAGCACTTCACACGGGGGAAATGAAAAACTGTTTTTT CASTSHGGNEKLFF
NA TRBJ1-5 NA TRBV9 TGTGCCAGCAGCGTTGACCCGGGAGGCCAAGAGACCCAGCATTTT CASSVDPGGQETQHF
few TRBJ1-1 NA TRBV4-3 TGCGCCAGCAGCCATACGGACAAATTGAACACTGAAGCTTTCTTT CASSHTDKLNTEAFF
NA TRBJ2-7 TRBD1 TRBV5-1 TGCGCCAGCAGCCCCGGGTGGGACAGGGCCAACGAGCAGTACTTC CASSPGWDRANEQYF
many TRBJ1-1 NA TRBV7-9 TGTGCCAGCAGCCCTCAGAGCCGCAAAGCTTTCTTT CASSPQSRKAFF
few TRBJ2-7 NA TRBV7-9 TGTGCCAGCTCTCGTGGAGTTACTTGGGAGCAGTACTTC CASSRGVTWEQYF
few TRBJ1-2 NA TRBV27 TGTGCCAGCAGTTTACGGCCGGATATCTATGGCTACACCTTC CASSLRPDIYGYTF
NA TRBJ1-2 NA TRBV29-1 TGCAGTGACTTCGGGGGGCTAACTAACTATGGCTACACCTTC CSDFGGLTNYGYTF
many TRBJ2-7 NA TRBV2 TGTGCCACCCGGGGCTACGAGCAGTACTTC CATRGYEQYF
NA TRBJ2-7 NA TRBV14 TGTGCCAGCAGCCGTACAGGCAGCAGCTTACTGAGGATGGGGCAGTACTTC CASSRTGSSLLRMGQYF